The text below deals with one T cell receptor beta chain. Its antigen remains unknown. Measured with immunoSEQ multiplex PCR; TCRdb has only the in-frame clones, and not every one. This table holds about 1,400 clones, roughly 26% found once. The germline CDR1 and CDR2 sequences are LNHDA and SQIVND (reference sequence). The CDR3 is 13 amino acids. V lost 1 base, J lost 1 base, and 4 bases lay in between. This entry is derived from a study of T cells in localized non-small cell lung cancer. Study-wide findings and caveats: Heterogeneity remains possible, as sequencing covered one tumor region only.

This receptor was taken from a woman aged 18 to 49 with stage III lung adenocarcinoma. The rearrangement links TRBV19 to TRBJ1-2, with D unresolved. The sequenced sample was normal lung tissue next to the tumor, obtained before any cancer treatment. The CDR3 DNA sequence: TGTGCCAGTAGTATAGGGATTAACTATGGCTACACCTTC. Translated, it gives CASSIGINYGYTF.